Shown below are 30 T cell receptor beta chains from a single sample sequenced in a study of blood T cells in healthy people across ages. Next came a second PCR, run for roughly 6 to 11 cycles, which used a sample-barcoded 5' primer along with a J-beta primer mix. TCRdb called the 5' RACE reads again in MiXCR, with one record for every CDR3 protein. The profile covers some 860,000 distinct CDR3 sequences, with approximately 53% appearing a single time and roughly 25% taken by the ten largest. Material for sequencing was blood. The receptors here all came from a man aged 40-55 years in good health.

This clonotype has more than one count but fewer than ten. The chain recombines TRBV6-6 with TRBJ2-5; D is possibly TRBD1 (5 bases). This CDR3 is 13 amino acids long. Trimming removed 7 bases from V and 4 bases from J, with 13 bases in between. Germline CDR1 MNHNY, CDR2 SVGAGI (reference sequence). The CDR3 sequence: CASNGLGPETQYF. The CDR3 coding sequence is TGTGCCAGCAACGGCCTGGGGCCAGAGACCCAGTACTTC.

The rearrangement links TRBV18 to TRBJ2-7; 9 bases are shared with TRBD1. Losses at the gene ends were 3 bases for V and 7 bases for J; bases not matched to a gene: 7. This CDR3 is built from 14 residues. CDR1 and CDR2 (germline): KGHSH, LQKENI. The CDR3 is CASSPGTGREEQYF. CDR3 nucleotides: TGTGCCAGCTCACCCGGGACAGGGCGGGAGGAGCAGTACTTC.

This sequence joins TRBV15 and TRBJ2-1; D perhaps matches TRBD2 (5 bases). This CDR3 is 19 amino acids long. Deletions cut 0 bases from V and 10 bases from J, with 28 bases between. CDR1 is LNHNV and CDR2 is YYDKDF in the germline V gene (reference sequence). The CDR3 loop reads CATSRDLPRATRSSYEQFF. The CDR3 bases are TGTGCCACCAGCAGAGATCTGCCGCGGGCGACACGTAGCTCCTACGAGCAGTTCTTC.

This clonotype occurred a few times. This chain joins TRBV7-6 and TRBJ2-7, with 7 bases aligning to TRBD1. V lost 4 bases and J lost 0; bases outside the gene matches: 12. The germline CDR1 and CDR2 sequences are SGHVS and FNYEAQ. The CDR3 totals 17 residues. CDR3 region: CASSSRPGQTNSYEQYF. The CDR3 coding sequence is TGTGCCAGCAGCTCACGACCGGGACAGACTAACTCCTACGAGCAGTACTTC.

The chain couples TRBV20-1 to TRBJ2-1, with 16 nucleotides matching TRBD2. V lost 4 bases to trimming and J lost 7 bases; unmatched junction nucleotides: 10. The germline gives CDR1 DFQATT, CDR2 SNEGSKA (reference sequence). CDR3 size: 17 residues. The CDR3 is CSAKHPGLAGGQNEQFF. The CDR3 coding sequence is TGCAGTGCTAAACATCCGGGACTAGCGGGGGGGCAGAATGAGCAGTTCTTC.

The gene calls are TRBV3-1 and TRBJ1-4; TRBD1 is a possible D gene (6 bases). V was trimmed by 5 bases and J by 0 bases, leaving 10 bases between them. CDR3 length: 15 amino acids. Germline CDR1 is LGHDT and CDR2 is YNNKEL (reference sequence). The CDR3 DNA reads as TGTGCCAGCAGCAGGACAGATGCAACTAATGAAAAACTGTTTTTT. Protein: CASSRTDATNEKLFF.

The V and J genes are TRBV6-2 or TRBV6-3 and TRBJ2-3, with D perhaps TRBD1 (6 bases). The CDR3 has 16 residues. V was shortened by 5 bases and J by 3 bases, with 18 bases between the two germline ends. CDR1 and CDR2 (germline): MNHEY, SVGEGT. The CDR3: CASSPSGTFATDTQYF. DNA for the CDR3: TGTGCCAGCAGTCCTTCCGGGACATTTGCAACAGATACGCAGTATTTT.

This clonotype occurred once. The chain joins TRBV7-2 to TRBJ2-1, with no clear D. The germline V gene has CDR1 SGHTA and CDR2 FQGNSA. CDR3 length: 16 amino acids. Trimming stripped 8 bases from V and 0 bases from J, with 17 bases between. CDR3 region: CASWFGLYSSYNEQFF. CDR3 nucleotides: TGTGCCAGCTGGTTCGGCCTGTACAGCTCCTACAATGAGCAGTTCTTC. The full variable domain, completed using reference TRBV7-2 and TRBJ2-1, is GAGVSQSPSNKVTEKGKDVELRCDPISGHTALYWYRQSLGQGLEFLIYFQGNSAPDKSGLPSDRFSAERTGGSVSTLTIQRTQQEDSAVYLCASWFGLYSSYNEQFFGPGTRLTVL.

The chain combines TRBV6-5 with TRBJ2-3; D is unclear. The length of the CDR3 is 14 residues. The V gene lost 6 bases and the J gene lost 3 bases, with 13 bases spanning the gap. The germline gives CDR1 MNHEY, CDR2 SVGAGI. Here the CDR3 reads CASRPVGPTDTQYF. The CDR3 nucleotides are TGTGCCAGCAGGCCAGTTGGCCCTACAGATACGCAGTATTTT.

The chain has TRBV15 and TRBJ2-3; 13 bases align to TRBD2. Germline V gene data show CDR1 as LNHNV and CDR2 as YYDKDF (reference sequence). The trim removed 6 bases at V and 2 bases at J, leaving 5 bases unmatched. This CDR3 region has 16 residues. CDR3 nucleotides: TGTGCCACCAGGCGACTAGCGGGGGGAAACACAGATACGCAGTATTTT. This translates into CATRRLAGGNTDTQYF.

The rearrangement uses TRBV28 and TRBJ1-1; D might be TRBD1 (6 bases). V gave up 10 bases and J gave up 5 bases, with 17 bases separating them. CDR3 length equals 13 residues. CDR1 is MDHEN, CDR2 SYDVKM, per germline. This chain's CDR3 is CATLSGGRTEAFF. Written as DNA, the CDR3 is TGTGCCACCTTAAGCGGGGGGCGGACTGAAGCTTTCTTT.

V gene TRBV5-8 combines with J gene TRBJ2-7; 7 bases match TRBD1. The V segment lost 3 bases and the J segment 5 bases; nucleotides outside the gene matches: 8. The CDR3 totals 14 residues. Germline assignment: CDR1 SGHTS and CDR2 YDEGEE. CDR3 sequence: CASSSGQRIDEQYF. CDR3 DNA: TGTGCCAGCAGCTCGGGACAGAGGATTGACGAGCAGTACTTC. The variable domain in full, with the rest retrieved from reference TRBV5-8 and TRBJ2-7, is EAGVTQSPTHLIKTRGQQATLRCSPISGHTSVYWYQQALGLGLQFLLWYDEGEERNRGNFPPRFSGRQFPNYSSELNVNALELEDSALYLCASSSGQRIDEQYFGPGTRLTVT.

In this sample, this clonotype turned up once. The CDR3 bases are TGCAGTGCGACCCGCGGCTCCATGAACACTGAAGCTTTCTTT. Its translation is CSATRGSMNTEAFF. The chain uses TRBV20-1 and TRBJ1-1; D unclear. CDR1 is DFQATT and CDR2 is SNEGSKA in the germline V gene (reference sequence). The CDR3 loop spans 14 amino acids. The V end lost 6 bases, the J end lost 0 bases, and 14 bases lay between the germline ends.

The chain links TRBV29-1 to TRBJ1-2, with D perhaps TRBD1 (5 bases). This CDR3 contains 14 residues. Trimming cost V 4 bases and J 8 bases, with 20 bases left between them. The germline gives CDR1 SQVTM, CDR2 ANQGSEA. The CDR3 DNA follows: TGCAGCGTTGCCCCCAGGGCAGGTACTGGGGGCTACACCTTC. Protein product: CSVAPRAGTGGYTF.

V gene TRBV7-6 combines with J gene TRBJ1-1; no firm D call. Germline loops: CDR1 SGHVS, CDR2 FNYEAQ. The CDR3 sequence is 12 residues long. Between the trimmed V and J ends, which lost 4 bases and 4 bases, there was a span of 7 bases. Here the CDR3 reads CASSSFGTEAFF. The CDR3 coding sequence is TGTGCCAGCAGCTCGTTCGGCACTGAAGCTTTCTTT.

The chain links TRBV12-3 or TRBV12-4 to TRBJ1-6; D gene ambiguous. The CDR3 sequence is 14 residues long. Trimming removed 2 bases at V and 4 bases at J, with 6 bases between. In DNA, the CDR3 is TGTGCCAGCAGTTTATTGATTTATAATTCACCCCTCCACTTT. Amino acid sequence: CASSLLIYNSPLHF.

The chain carries TRBV28 and TRBJ2-6; 7 bases line up with TRBD1. The CDR3 contains 16 residues. The germline CDR1 and CDR2 sequences are MDHEN and SYDVKM. The trim removed 6 bases at V and 2 bases at J, leaving 7 bases unmatched. CDR3 nucleotide sequence: TGTGCCAGCAGCTCCTTCCAGGGGGCTGGGGCCAACGTCCTGACTTTC. Its translation: CASSSFQGAGANVLTF.

The gene calls are TRBV7-2 and TRBJ2-3; 7 nucleotides agree with TRBD2. V was clipped by 8 bases and J by 6 bases; unmatched bases: 5. The germline CDR1 and CDR2 sequences are SGHTA and FQGNSA. This CDR3 has 12 residues. Here the CDR3 reads CASGGGYDTQYF. The CDR3, as DNA: TGTGCCAGCGGGGGGGGGTACGATACGCAGTATTTT.

This sequence joins TRBV10-3 and TRBJ2-2; TRBD1 agrees at 7 bases. The length of the CDR3 is 19 residues. J lost 1 base, V lost 0 bases, and 11 bases had no gene match. The germline CDR1 and CDR2 sequences are ENHRY and SYGVKD. Here the CDR3 reads CAISESMVLQGLNTGELFF. DNA for the CDR3: TGTGCCATCAGTGAGTCGATGGTGTTACAGGGGTTGAACACCGGGGAGCTGTTTTTT.

CDR3 in DNA: TGCAGTGTCCAGGGGACTTACGAGCAGTACTTC. It encodes CSVQGTYEQYF. The rearrangement joins TRBV20-1 to TRBJ2-7, with D perhaps matching TRBD1 or TRBD2 (6 bases each). CDR1 is DFQATT and CDR2 is SNEGSKA in the germline V gene (reference sequence). Trimming cost V 7 bases and J 4 bases, with 11 bases left between them. The CDR3 totals 11 residues.

This clonotype was seen just once. The junction does not match germline at one end; this may be a read error. V usage is TRBV10-3 and J usage is TRBJ1-1, with 7 nucleotides matching TRBD1. In germline, CDR1 is ENHRY, CDR2 SYGVKD. This CDR3 contains 13 residues. The CDR3 nucleotides are TGTGCCATCGGTGAGCCAGGGGGCACTGAAGCTTTCTTT. As protein: CAIGEPGGTEAFF.

V and J are TRBV28 and TRBJ2-2; 8 bases agree with TRBD1. Germline V gene data show CDR1 as MDHEN and CDR2 as SYDVKM. This CDR3 is 16 amino acids long. With V trimmed by 5 bases and J by 2 bases, 7 bases remained unmatched. CDR3 residues: CASSPYRGSNTGELFF. CDR3 nucleotides: TGTGCCAGCAGTCCGTACAGGGGGTCAAACACCGGGGAGCTGTTTTTT.

CDR3 region: CASSERREAFF. The CDR3 region has the DNA TGTGCCAGCAGTGAGCGGAGAGAAGCTTTCTTT. This chain connects TRBV25-1 to TRBJ1-1; D gene unclear. The CDR3 has 11 amino acids. Trimming left V 3 bases short and J 8 bases short, with 7 bases between. From germline, CDR1 is MGHDK and CDR2 SYGVNS.

The rearrangement uses TRBV20-1 and TRBJ1-6, with 10 bases that match TRBD1. The CDR3 has 15 amino acids. CDR1 DFQATT and CDR2 SNEGSKA come from the germline V gene (reference sequence). V lost 0 bases to trimming and J lost 9 bases; unmatched junction nucleotides: 5. This CDR3 reads CSARDGGQGCSPLHF. CDR3 nucleotide sequence: TGCAGTGCTAGAGATGGGGGACAGGGGTGTTCACCCCTCCACTTT.

To note about this clonotype: At one of its ends the junction is not consistent with the germline gene, which may arise from a read error. This chain links TRBV29-1 with TRBJ1-2; perhaps TRBD1 as D (5 bases). Germline lookup yields CDR1 SQVTM and CDR2 ANQGSEA. The CDR3 covers 13 residues. The CDR3 nucleotides are TGCAGCGCGGACGGACAAACTAACCATGGCTACACCTTC. Its translation: CSADGQTNHGYTF.

The CDR3 sequence: CASRDGTATNEKLFF. In DNA form, the CDR3 reads TGTGCCAGCAGGGATGGGACAGCAACTAATGAAAAACTGTTTTTT. The gene calls are TRBV12-3 or TRBV12-4 and TRBJ1-4, with TRBD1 matching 7 bases. J gave up 0 bases and V 6 bases, and 4 bases lay outside the gene matches. The CDR3 runs to 15 residues.

This clonotype was counted only a few times. The rearrangement links TRBV7-3 to TRBJ1-6; 8 bases map to TRBD1. The CDR3 runs 14 residues. CDR1 and CDR2 (germline): SGHTA, FQGTGA. The V and J ends lost 6 bases and 7 bases, in that order; junction bases with no gene match: 5. The CDR3 sequence: CASRLTGANSPLHF. CDR3 coding DNA: TGTGCCAGCAGACTGACAGGGGCGAATTCACCCCTCCACTTT.

The chain recombines TRBV6-5 with TRBJ1-1, with D maybe TRBD1 (5 bases). Trimming left V 4 bases short and J 4 bases short, with 16 bases between. The CDR3 runs to 15 residues. Germline CDR1 and CDR2: MNHEY and SVGAGI. CDR3 bases: TGTGCCAGCAGTTCCCCAGGGAGGGTAGGCACTGAAGCTTTCTTT. Translated, it gives CASSSPGRVGTEAFF.

The rearrangement links TRBV9 to TRBJ1-5, with a possible D match to TRBD1 (5 bases). Trimming removed 7 bases from V and 2 bases from J, with 13 bases in between. This CDR3 has 14 residues. Germline CDR1 SGDLS, CDR2 YYNGEE. CDR3 protein: CASGIGGGNQPQHF. CDR3 in DNA: TGTGCCAGCGGAATCGGGGGGGGCAATCAGCCCCAGCATTTT.

This clonotype was detected only a few times. This chain joins TRBV2 and TRBJ2-4; D possibly matches TRBD1 or TRBD2 (7 bases each). This CDR3 contains 15 residues. From germline, CDR1 is SNHLY and CDR2 FYNNEI. V shed 5 bases and J shed 7 bases, with 18 bases lying between them. The CDR3: CASSIRTGEGNIQYF. The CDR3 nucleotides are TGTGCCAGCAGTATACGTACAGGGGAGGGGAACATTCAGTACTTC.